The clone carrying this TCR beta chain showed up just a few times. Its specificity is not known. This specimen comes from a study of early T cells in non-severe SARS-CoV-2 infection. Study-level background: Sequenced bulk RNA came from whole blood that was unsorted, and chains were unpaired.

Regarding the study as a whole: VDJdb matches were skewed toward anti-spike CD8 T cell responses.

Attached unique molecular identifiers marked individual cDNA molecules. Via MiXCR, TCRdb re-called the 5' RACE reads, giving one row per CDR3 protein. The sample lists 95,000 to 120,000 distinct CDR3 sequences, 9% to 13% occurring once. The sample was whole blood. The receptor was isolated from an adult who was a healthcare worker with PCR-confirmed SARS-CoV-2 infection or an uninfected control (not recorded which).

CDR3: CASSPPFLGRGAYTEAFF. CDR3 DNA: TGTGCCAGCAGCCCCCCCTTCTTGGGCAGGGGGGCATACACTGAAGCTTTCTTT. The V and J genes are TRBV5-5 and TRBJ1-1; 7 bases are shared with TRBD1. There are 18 residues in the CDR3. Germline CDR1 is SGHKS and CDR2 is YYEKEE (reference sequence). V shed 4 bases and J 3 bases; nucleotides not matched to a gene: 18.